Shown below are 8 T cell receptor beta chains from a single sample sequenced in a study of T cells after yellow fever vaccination. Via MiXCR, TCRdb re-called the 5' RACE reads, giving one row per CDR3 protein. The sample lists 300,000 or so distinct CDR3 sequences; under 15% were seen once. The sample in question was CD4+ T cells sorted from PBMCs, obtained 45 days after the yellow fever booster vaccination. The receptors were gathered from a man under 40 who received the YFV17D yellow fever vaccine.

This clonotype has more than one count but fewer than ten. The chain is built from TRBV12-3 or TRBV12-4 and TRBJ1-1; 11 bases fit TRBD1. After removal of 3 bases from V and 4 bases from J, the junction contained 7 bases not matched to a gene. The CDR3 sequence is 16 residues long. The CDR3: CASSFPSGTGGTEAFF. CDR3 nucleotide sequence: TGTGCCAGCAGTTTTCCCTCCGGGACAGGGGGCACTGAAGCTTTCTTT.

The chain combines TRBV29-1 with TRBJ2-3; 7 nucleotides match TRBD1. The V segment lost 4 bases and the J segment 1 base; nucleotides outside the gene matches: 11. Germline V gives CDR1 SQVTM, CDR2 ANQGSEA. CDR3 size: 16 residues. This chain's CDR3 is CSVVDLGGAGTDTQYF. The CDR3 bases are TGCAGCGTTGTCGACTTAGGGGGCGCGGGCACAGATACGCAGTATTTT.

This clonotype has a handful of counts. The rearrangement uses TRBV7-2 and TRBJ2-7; D uncertain. Germline CDR1 reads SGHTA; CDR2 reads FQGNSA. This CDR3 is built from 15 residues. V lost 1 base, J lost 1 base, and 11 bases lay in between. In DNA form, the CDR3 reads TGTGCCAGCAGCTTAGACGGCCGTTCTTCCTACGAGCAGTACTTC. Protein product: CASSLDGRSSYEQYF.

The sample holds a few counts of this clonotype. The chain joins TRBV7-8 to TRBJ1-2, with D possibly being TRBD1 (6 bases). The CDR3 is 13 amino acids. Per the germline V gene, CDR1 is SGHVS and CDR2 is FQNEAQ. Trimming removed 5 bases from V and 5 bases from J, with 12 bases in between. The CDR3 is CASSPGQMYGYTF. The CDR3 nucleotides read TGTGCCAGCAGCCCCGGACAGATGTATGGCTACACCTTC.

The CDR3 here is CASSHFRESGELFF. Written as DNA, the CDR3 is TGTGCCAGCAGCCATTTTCGGGAGTCCGGGGAGCTGTTTTTT. V usage is TRBV28 and J usage is TRBJ2-2; tentative D call: TRBD2 (6 bases). Germline loops: CDR1 MDHEN, CDR2 SYDVKM. V lost 6 bases and J 6 bases, leaving 14 bases between the germline ends. The CDR3 is 14 amino acids.

This clonotype was seen a handful of times. The genes are TRBV28 and TRBJ2-2; possibly TRBD2 for D (6 bases). The germline V and J ends were trimmed by 5 bases and 3 bases, with 16 bases remaining between them. The CDR3 covers 16 residues. The germline CDR1 and CDR2 sequences are MDHEN and SYDVKM. The chain's CDR3 is CASSPAGGLDTGELFF. CDR3 DNA: TGTGCCAGCAGTCCTGCTGGGGGACTGGACACCGGGGAGCTGTTTTTT.

The chain carries TRBV9 and TRBJ2-1; the match to TRBD1 covers 7 bases. Trimming removed 3 bases from V and 2 bases from J; junction bases left unmatched: 5. This CDR3 has 15 residues. Germline CDR1 reads SGDLS; CDR2 reads YYNGEE. The CDR3 here is CASSDTGTAYNEQFF. The DNA for the CDR3 is TGTGCCAGCAGCGATACCGGGACAGCCTACAATGAGCAGTTCTTC.

The chain couples TRBV6-6 to TRBJ2-3; D is undetermined. The CDR3 totals 13 residues. Looked up from germline, CDR1 is MNHNY and CDR2 is SVGAGI (reference sequence). Trimming left V 9 bases short and J 4 bases short, with 14 bases between. The CDR3 DNA sequence: TGTGCCAGTCAAATCCGTGGGGCAGATACGCAGTATTTT. Translation: CASQIRGADTQYF.